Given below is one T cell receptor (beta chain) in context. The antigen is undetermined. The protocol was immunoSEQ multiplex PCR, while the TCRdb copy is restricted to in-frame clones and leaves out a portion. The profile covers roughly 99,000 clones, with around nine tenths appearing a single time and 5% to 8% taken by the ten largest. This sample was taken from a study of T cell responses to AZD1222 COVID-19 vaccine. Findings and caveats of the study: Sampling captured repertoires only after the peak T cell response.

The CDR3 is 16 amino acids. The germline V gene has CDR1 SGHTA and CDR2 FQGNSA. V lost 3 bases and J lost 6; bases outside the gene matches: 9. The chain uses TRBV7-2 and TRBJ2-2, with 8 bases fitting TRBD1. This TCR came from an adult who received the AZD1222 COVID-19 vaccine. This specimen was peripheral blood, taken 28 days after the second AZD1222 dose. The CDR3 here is CASSFLGQGSAGELFF. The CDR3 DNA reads TGTGCCAGCAGCTTCTTAGGACAGGGTTCGGCCGGGGAGCTGTTTTTT.